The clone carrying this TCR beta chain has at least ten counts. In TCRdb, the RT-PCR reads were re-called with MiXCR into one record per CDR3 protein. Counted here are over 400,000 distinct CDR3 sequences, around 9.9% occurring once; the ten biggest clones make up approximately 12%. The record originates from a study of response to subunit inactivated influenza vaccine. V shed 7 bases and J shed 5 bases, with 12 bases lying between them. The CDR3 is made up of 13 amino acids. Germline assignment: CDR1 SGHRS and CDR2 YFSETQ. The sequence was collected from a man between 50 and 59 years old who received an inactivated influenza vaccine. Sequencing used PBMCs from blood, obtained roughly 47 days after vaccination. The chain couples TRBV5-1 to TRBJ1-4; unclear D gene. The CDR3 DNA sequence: TGCGCCAGCCGAATAGACCCCAATGAAAAACTGTTTTTT. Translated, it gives CASRIDPNEKLFF.